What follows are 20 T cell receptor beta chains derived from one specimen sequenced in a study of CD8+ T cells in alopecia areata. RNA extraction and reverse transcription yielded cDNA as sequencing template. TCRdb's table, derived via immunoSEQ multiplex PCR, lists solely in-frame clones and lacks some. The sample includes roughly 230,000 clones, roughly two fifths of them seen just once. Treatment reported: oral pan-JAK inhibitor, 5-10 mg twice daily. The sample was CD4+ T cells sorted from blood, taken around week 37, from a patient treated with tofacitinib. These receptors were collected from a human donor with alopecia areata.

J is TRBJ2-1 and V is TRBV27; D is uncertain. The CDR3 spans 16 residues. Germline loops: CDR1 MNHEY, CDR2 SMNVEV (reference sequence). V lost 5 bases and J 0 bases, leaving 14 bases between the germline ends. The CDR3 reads CASSPLRVSSYNEQFF. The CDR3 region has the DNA TGTGCCAGCAGTCCCTTAAGGGTCAGCTCCTACAATGAGCAGTTCTTC.

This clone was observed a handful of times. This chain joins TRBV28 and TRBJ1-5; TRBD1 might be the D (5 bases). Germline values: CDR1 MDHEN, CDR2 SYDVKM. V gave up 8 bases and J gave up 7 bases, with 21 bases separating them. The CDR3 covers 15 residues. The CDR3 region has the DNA TGTGCCAGCCGATTCGACAGAGGATTGCGACAGCCCCAGCATTTT. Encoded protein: CASRFDRGLRQPQHF. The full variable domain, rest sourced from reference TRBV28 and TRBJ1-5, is DVKVTQSSRYLVKRTGEKVFLECVQDMDHENMFWYRQDPGLGLRLIYFSYDVKMKEKGDIPEGYSVSREKKERFSLILESASTNQTSMYLCASRFDRGLRQPQHFGDGTRLSIL.

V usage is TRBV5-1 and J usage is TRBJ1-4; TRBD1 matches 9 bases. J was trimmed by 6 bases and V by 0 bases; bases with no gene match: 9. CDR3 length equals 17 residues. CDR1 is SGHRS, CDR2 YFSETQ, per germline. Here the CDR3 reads CASSLGMPTGGHEKLFF. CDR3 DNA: TGCGCCAGCAGCTTGGGGATGCCGACAGGGGGGCATGAAAAACTGTTTTTT.

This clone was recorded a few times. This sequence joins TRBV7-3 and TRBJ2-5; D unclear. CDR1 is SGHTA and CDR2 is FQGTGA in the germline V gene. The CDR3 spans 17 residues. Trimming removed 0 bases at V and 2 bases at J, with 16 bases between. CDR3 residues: CASSLTLRAVAQETQYF. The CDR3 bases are TGTGCCAGCAGCTTAACCCTCCGGGCGGTCGCGCAAGAGACCCAGTACTTC.

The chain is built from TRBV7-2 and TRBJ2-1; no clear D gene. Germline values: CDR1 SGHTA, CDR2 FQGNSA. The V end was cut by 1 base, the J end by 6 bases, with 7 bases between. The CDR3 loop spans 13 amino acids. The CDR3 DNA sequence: TGTGCCAGCAGCTTAGAAGCCGGCAATGAGCAGTTCTTC. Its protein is CASSLEAGNEQFF.

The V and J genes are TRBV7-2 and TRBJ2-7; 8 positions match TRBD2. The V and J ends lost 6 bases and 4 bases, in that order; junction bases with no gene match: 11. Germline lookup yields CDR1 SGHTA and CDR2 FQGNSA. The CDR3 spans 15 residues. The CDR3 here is CASSLLGPGGYEQYF. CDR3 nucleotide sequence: TGTGCCAGCAGTCTCTTGGGTCCGGGGGGGTACGAGCAGTACTTC. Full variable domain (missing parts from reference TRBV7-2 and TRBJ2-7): GAGVSQSPSNKVTEKGKDVELRCDPISGHTALYWYRQSLGQGLEFLIYFQGNSAPDKSGLPSDRFSAERTGGSVSTLTIQRTQQEDSAVYLCASSLLGPGGYEQYFGPGTRLTVT.

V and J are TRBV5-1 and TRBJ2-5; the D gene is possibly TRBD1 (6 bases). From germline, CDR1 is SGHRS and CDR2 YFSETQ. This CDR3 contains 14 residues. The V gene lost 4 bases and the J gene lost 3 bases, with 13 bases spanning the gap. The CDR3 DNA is TGCGCCAGCAGCGTCATCGCAGGGGAAGAGACCCAGTACTTC. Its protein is CASSVIAGEETQYF.

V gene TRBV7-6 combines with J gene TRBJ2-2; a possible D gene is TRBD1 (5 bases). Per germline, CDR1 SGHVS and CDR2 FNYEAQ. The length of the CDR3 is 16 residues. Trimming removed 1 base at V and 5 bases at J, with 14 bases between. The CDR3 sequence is CASSLDLGLGTGELFF. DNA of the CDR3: TGTGCCAGCAGCTTAGACTTGGGGCTGGGGACCGGGGAGCTGTTTTTT.

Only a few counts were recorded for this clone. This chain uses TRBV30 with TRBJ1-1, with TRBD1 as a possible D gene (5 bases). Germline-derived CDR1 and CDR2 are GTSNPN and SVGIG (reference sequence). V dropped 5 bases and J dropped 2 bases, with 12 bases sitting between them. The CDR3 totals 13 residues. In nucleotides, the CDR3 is TGTGCCTGGGGGGCGGATTTTAACACTGAAGCTTTCTTT. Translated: CAWGADFNTEAFF. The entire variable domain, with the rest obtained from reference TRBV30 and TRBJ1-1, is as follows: SQTIHQWPATLVQPVGSPLSLECTVEGTSNPNLYWYRQAAGRGLQLLFYSVGIGQISSEVPQNLSASRPQDRQFILSSKKLLLSDSGFYLCAWGADFNTEAFFGQGTRLTVV.

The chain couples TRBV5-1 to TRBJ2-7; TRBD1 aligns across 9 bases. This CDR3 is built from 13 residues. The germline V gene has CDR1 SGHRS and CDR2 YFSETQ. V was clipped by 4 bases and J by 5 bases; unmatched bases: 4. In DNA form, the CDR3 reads TGCGCCAGCAGCCGGGACAGGGTCGACGAGCAGTACTTC. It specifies CASSRDRVDEQYF.

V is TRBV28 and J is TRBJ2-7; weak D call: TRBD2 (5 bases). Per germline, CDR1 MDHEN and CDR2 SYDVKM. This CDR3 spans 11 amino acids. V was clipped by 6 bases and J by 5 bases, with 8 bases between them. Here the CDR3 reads CASRVEDEQYF. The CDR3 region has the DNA TGTGCCAGCAGGGTGGAGGACGAGCAGTACTTC.

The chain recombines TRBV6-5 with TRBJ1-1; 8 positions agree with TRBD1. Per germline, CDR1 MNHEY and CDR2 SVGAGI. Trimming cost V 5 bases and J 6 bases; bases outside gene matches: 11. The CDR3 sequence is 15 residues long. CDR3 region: CASSPKGQGRAEAFF. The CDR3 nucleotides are TGTGCCAGCAGTCCAAAAGGACAGGGCCGGGCTGAAGCTTTCTTT.

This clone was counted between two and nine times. Written as DNA, the CDR3 is TGTGCCAGCAGCGCCCTTCTGCGGGGGGGCTATGGCTACACCTTC. Its protein product is CASSALLRGGYGYTF. The V call is TRBV11-2, the J call TRBJ1-2, with a weak D call TRBD1 (5 bases). The germline CDR1 and CDR2 sequences are SGHAT and FQNNGV. The CDR3 consists of 15 residues. V gave up 5 bases and J gave up 4 bases, with 17 bases separating them.

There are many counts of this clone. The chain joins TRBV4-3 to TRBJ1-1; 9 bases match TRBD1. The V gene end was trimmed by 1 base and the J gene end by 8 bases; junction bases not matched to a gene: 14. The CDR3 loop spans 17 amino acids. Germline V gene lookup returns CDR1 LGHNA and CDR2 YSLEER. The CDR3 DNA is TGCGCCAGCAGCCAAGGTCAGGCGCGGGGACAGGGAGGCGAAGCTTTCTTT. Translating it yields CASSQGQARGQGGEAFF.

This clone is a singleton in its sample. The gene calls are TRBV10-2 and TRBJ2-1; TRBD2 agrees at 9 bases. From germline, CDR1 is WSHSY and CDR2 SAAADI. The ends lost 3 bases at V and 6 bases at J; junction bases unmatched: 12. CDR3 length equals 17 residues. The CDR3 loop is CASSDLPAGGPSNEQFF. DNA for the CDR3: TGCGCCAGCAGTGATCTCCCAGCGGGAGGCCCTTCCAATGAGCAGTTCTTC.

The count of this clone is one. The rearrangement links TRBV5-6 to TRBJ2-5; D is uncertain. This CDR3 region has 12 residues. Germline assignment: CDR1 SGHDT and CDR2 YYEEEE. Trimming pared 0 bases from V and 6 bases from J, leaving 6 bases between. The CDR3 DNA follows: TGTGCCAGCAGCTTGGCCTTAAAGACCCAGTACTTC. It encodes CASSLALKTQYF.

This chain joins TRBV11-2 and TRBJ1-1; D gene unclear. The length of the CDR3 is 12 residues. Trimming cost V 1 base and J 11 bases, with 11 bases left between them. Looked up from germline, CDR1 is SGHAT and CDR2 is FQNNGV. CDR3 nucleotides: TGTGCCAGCAGCTTAGGAGTGATGGGGGCTTTCTTT. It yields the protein CASSLGVMGAFF.

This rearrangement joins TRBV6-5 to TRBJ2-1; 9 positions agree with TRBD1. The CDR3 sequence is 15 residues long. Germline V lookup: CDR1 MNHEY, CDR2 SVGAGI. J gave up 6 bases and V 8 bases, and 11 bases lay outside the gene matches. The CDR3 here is CASGVGTGRVNEQFF. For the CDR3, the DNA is TGTGCCAGCGGGGTCGGGACAGGGAGGGTCAATGAGCAGTTCTTC.

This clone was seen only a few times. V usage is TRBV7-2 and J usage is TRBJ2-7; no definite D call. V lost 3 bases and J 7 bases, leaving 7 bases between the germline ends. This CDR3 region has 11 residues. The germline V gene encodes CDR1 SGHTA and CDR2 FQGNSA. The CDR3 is CASSFLSEQYF. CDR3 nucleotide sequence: TGTGCCAGCAGCTTCCTGAGTGAGCAGTACTTC.

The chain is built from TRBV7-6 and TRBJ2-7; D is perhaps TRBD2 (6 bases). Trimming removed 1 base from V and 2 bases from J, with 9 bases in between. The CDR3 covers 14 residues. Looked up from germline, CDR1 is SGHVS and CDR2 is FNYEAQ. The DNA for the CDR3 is TGTGCCAGCAGCTTAGTCGGGAGTGCCTACGAGCAGTACTTC. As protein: CASSLVGSAYEQYF.